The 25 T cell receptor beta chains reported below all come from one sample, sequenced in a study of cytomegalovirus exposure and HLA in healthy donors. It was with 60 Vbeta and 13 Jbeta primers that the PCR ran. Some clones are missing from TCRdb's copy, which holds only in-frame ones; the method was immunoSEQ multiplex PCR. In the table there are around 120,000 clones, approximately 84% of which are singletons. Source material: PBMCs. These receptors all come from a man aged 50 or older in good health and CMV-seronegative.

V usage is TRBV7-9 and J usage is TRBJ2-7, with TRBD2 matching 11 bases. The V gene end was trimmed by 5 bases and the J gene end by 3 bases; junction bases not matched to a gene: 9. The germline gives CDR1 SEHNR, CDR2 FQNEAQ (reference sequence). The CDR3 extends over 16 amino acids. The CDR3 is CASSPLPGTSGYEQYF. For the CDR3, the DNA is TGTGCCAGCAGCCCTCTTCCAGGGACTAGCGGCTACGAGCAGTACTTC.

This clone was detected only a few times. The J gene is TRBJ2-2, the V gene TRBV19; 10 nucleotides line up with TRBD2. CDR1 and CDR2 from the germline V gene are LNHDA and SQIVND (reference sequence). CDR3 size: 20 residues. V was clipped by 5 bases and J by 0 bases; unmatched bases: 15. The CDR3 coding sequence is TGTGCCAGTAGTCCCAGGCGACTAGCGGGTAGAGCCCCGAACACCGGGGAGCTGTTTTTT. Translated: CASSPRRLAGRAPNTGELFF.

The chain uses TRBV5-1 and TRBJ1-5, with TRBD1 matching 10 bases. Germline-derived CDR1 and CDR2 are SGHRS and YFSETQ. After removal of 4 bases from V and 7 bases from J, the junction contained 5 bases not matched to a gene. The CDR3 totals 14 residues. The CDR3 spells CASSLGDRGQPQHF. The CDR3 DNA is TGCGCCAGCAGCCTAGGGGACAGGGGACAGCCCCAGCATTTT.

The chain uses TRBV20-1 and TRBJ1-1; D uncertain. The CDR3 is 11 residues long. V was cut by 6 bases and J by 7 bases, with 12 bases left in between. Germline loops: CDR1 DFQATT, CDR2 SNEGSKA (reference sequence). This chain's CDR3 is CSARGGLEAFF. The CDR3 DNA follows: TGCAGTGCCCGAGGCGGGCTTGAAGCTTTCTTT.

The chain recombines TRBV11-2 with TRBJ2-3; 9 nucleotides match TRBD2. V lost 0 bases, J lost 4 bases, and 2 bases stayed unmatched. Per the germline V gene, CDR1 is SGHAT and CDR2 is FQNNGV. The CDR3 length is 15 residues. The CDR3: CASSLDSGSADTQYF. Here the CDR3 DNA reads TGTGCCAGCAGCTTAGATAGCGGGAGTGCAGATACGCAGTATTTT.

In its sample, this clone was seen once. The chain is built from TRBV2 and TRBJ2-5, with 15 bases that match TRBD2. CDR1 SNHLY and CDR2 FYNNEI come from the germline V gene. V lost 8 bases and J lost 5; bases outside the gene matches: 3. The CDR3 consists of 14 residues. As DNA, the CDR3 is TGTGCCAGCGGACTAGCGGGGGGGATGGAGACCCAGTACTTC. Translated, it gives CASGLAGGMETQYF.

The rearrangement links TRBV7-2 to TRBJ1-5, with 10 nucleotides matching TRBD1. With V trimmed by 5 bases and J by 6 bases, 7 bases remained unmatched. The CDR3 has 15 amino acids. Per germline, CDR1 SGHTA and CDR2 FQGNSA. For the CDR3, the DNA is TGTGCCAGCAGCCGGACAGGGGGAGCAGGTCAGCCCCAGCATTTT. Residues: CASSRTGGAGQPQHF.

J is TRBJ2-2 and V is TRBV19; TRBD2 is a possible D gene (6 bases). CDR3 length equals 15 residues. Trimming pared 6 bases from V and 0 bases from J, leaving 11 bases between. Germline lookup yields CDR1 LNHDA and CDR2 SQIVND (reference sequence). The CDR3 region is CASSYGTANTGELFF. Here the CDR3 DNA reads TGTGCCAGTAGCTACGGGACTGCGAACACCGGGGAGCTGTTTTTT.

This CDR3 is CASSVRVNNEQFF. The DNA of the CDR3 is TGTGCCAGCAGCGTACGGGTTAACAATGAGCAGTTCTTC. V usage is TRBV9 and J usage is TRBJ2-1; D is uncertain. CDR1 and CDR2 (germline): SGDLS, YYNGEE. The V gene lost 1 base and the J gene lost 5 bases, with 7 bases spanning the gap. The CDR3 is made up of 13 amino acids.

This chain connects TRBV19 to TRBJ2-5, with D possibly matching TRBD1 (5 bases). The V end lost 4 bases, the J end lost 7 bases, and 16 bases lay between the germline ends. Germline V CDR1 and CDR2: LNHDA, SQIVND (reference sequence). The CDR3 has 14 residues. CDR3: CASSTRSDQGTQYF. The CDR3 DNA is TGTGCCAGTAGTACAAGGTCCGACCAGGGGACCCAGTACTTC.

The CDR3 here is CASSLSLSGGPGNEQFF. In DNA, the CDR3 is TGTGCCAGCAGCTTAAGTCTCTCGGGGGGGCCCGGGAATGAGCAGTTCTTC. This rearrangement joins TRBV7-3 to TRBJ2-1; 8 bases align to TRBD2. With V trimmed by 1 base and J by 7 bases, 12 bases remained unmatched. This CDR3 spans 17 amino acids. Germline lookup yields CDR1 SGHTA and CDR2 FQGTGA.

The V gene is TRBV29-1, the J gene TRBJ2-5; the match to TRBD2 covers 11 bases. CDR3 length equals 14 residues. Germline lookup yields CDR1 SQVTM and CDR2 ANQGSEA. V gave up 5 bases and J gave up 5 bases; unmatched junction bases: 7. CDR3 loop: CSVLSGRAWETQYF. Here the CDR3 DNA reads TGCAGCGTTCTTAGCGGGAGGGCCTGGGAGACCCAGTACTTC.

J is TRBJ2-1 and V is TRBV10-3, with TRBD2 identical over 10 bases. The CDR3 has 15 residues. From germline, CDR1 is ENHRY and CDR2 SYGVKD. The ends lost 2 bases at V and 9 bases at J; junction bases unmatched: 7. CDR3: CAISEILAGVGEQFF. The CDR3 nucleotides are TGTGCCATCAGTGAGATTCTAGCGGGAGTGGGTGAGCAGTTCTTC.

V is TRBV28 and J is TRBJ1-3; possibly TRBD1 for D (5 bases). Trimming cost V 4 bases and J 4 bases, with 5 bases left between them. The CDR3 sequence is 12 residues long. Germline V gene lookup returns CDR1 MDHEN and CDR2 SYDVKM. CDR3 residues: CASSYRGNTIYF. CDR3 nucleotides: TGTGCCAGCAGTTACAGGGGAAACACCATATATTTT.

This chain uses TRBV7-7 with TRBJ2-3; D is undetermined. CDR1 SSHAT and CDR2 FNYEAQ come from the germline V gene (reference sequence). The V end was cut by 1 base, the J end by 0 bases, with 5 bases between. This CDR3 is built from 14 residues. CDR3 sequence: CASSLGASTDTQYF. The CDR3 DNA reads TGTGCCAGCAGCTTAGGGGCTAGCACAGATACGCAGTATTTT.

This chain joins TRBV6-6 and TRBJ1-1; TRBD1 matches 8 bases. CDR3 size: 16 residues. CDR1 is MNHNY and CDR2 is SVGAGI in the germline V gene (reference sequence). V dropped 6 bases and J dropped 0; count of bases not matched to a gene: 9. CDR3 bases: TGTGCCAGCAGCCCTAAGACAGGGGCTATGAACACTGAAGCTTTCTTT. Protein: CASSPKTGAMNTEAFF.

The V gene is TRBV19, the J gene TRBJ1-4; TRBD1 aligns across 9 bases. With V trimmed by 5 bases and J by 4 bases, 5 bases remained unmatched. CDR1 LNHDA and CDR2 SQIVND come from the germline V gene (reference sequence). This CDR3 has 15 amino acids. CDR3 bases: TGTGCCAGTAGTTTCGGGACAGGGTTTAATGAAAAACTGTTTTTT. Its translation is CASSFGTGFNEKLFF.

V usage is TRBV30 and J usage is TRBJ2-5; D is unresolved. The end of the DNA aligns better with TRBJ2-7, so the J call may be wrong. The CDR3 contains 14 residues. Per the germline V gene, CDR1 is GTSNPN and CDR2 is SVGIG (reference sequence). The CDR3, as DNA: TGTGCCTGGAGTGATACTGGTTGGAGCTACGAGCAGTACTTC. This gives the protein CAWSDTGWSYEQYF.

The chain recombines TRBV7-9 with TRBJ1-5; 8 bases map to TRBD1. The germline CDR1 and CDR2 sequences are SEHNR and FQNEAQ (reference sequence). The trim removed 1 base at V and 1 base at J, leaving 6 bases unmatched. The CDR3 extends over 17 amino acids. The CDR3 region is CASSLVDRDLSNQPQHF. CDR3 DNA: TGTGCCAGCAGCTTAGTGGACAGGGATTTGAGCAATCAGCCCCAGCATTTT.

The CDR3 nucleotides are TGCGCCAGCAGCAACTCTGCGGCAGGGAGGATCACTGAAGCTTTCTTT. It yields the protein CASSNSAAGRITEAFF. This chain connects TRBV5-1 to TRBJ1-1; D is possibly TRBD1 (5 bases). V dropped 4 bases and J dropped 4 bases, with 20 bases sitting between them. Germline CDR1 and CDR2: SGHRS and YFSETQ. This CDR3 contains 16 residues.

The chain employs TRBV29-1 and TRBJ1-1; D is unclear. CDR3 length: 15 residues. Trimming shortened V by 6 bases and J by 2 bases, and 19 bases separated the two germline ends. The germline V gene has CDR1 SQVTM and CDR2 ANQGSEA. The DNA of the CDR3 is TGCAGCGTCGAACCCACAGCCGTGTCAAACACTGAAGCTTTCTTT. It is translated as CSVEPTAVSNTEAFF.

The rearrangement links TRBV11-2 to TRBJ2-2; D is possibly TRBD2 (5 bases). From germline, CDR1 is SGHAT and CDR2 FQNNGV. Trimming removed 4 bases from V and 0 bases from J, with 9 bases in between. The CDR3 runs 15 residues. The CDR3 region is CASSSPRANTGELFF. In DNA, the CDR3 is TGTGCCAGCAGCTCGCCGCGGGCGAACACCGGGGAGCTGTTTTTT. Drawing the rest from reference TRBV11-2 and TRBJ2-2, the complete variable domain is EAGVAQSPRYKIIEKRQSVAFWCNPISGHATLYWYQQILGQGPKLLIQFQNNGVVDDSQLPKDRFSAERLKGVDSTLKIQPAKLEDSAVYLCASSSPRANTGELFFGEGSRLTVL.

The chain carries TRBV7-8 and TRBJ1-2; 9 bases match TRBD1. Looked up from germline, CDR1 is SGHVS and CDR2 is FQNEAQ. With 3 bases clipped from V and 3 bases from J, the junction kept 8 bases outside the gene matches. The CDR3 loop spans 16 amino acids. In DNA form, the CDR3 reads TGTGCCAGCAGCTTGTCGAAACAGGGGGCAGACTATGGCTACACCTTC. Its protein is CASSLSKQGADYGYTF.

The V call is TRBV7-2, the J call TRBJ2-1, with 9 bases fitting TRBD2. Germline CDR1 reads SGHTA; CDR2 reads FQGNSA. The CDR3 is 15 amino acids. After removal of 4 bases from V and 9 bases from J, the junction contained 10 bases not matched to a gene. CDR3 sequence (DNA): TGTGCCAGCAGCTCGACTACTCGCGGGGGGGGTGAGCAGTTCTTC. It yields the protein CASSSTTRGGGEQFF.

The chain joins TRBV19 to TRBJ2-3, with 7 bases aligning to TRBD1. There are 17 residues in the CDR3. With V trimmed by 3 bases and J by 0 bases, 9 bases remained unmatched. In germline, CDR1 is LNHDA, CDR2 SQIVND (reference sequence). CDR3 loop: CASSMRDRPSSTDTQYF. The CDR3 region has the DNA TGTGCCAGTAGTATGAGGGACAGACCCTCGAGCACAGATACGCAGTATTTT.